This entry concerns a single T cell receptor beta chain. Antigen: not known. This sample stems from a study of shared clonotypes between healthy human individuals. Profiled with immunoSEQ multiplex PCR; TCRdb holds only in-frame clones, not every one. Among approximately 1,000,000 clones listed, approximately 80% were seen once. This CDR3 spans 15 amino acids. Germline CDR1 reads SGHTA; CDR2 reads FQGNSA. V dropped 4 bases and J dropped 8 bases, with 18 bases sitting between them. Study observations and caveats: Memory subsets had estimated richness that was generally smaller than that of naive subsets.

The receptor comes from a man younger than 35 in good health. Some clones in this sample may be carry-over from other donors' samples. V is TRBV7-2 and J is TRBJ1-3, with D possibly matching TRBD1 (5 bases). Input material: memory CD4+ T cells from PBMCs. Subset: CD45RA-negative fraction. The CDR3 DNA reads TGTGCCAGCAGCTCAGACGGGACCGCCGGGGACACCATATATTTT. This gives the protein CASSSDGTAGDTIYF.